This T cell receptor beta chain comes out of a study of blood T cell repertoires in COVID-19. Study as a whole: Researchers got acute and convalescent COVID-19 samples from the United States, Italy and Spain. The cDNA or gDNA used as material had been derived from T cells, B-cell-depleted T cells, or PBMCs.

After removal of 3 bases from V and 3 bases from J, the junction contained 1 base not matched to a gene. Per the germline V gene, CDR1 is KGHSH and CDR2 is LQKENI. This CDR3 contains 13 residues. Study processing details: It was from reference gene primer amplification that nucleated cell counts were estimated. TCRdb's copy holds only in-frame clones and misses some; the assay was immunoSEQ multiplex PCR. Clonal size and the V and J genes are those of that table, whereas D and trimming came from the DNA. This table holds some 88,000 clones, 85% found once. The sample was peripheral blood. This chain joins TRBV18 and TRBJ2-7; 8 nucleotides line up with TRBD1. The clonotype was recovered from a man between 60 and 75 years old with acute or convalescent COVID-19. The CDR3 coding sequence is TGTGCCAGCTCACCGACAGGGGTCTACGAGCAGTACTTC. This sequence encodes CASSPTGVYEQYF.